This TCR beta chain was documented in a study of blood T cell repertoires in COVID-19. Study overall: PBMCs, B-cell-depleted T cells, or T cells provided the cDNA or gDNA that made up the material.

This clone was seen once. Between the trimmed V and J ends, which lost 3 bases and 2 bases, there was a span of 13 bases. This CDR3 is built from 15 residues. CDR1 is LNHNV and CDR2 is YYDKDF in the germline V gene (reference sequence). Some clones are missing from TCRdb's copy, which holds only in-frame ones; the method was immunoSEQ multiplex PCR. The sample lists around 250,000 clones; roughly 89% were seen once. The specimen sequenced was peripheral blood. The TCR sequence derives from a woman aged 35 to 49 who had recovered from COVID-19. J is TRBJ1-2 and V is TRBV15; unclear D gene. The CDR3 sequence is CATSRIPDLNYGYTF. For the CDR3, the DNA is TGTGCCACCAGCAGGATTCCGGACTTAAACTATGGCTACACCTTC.